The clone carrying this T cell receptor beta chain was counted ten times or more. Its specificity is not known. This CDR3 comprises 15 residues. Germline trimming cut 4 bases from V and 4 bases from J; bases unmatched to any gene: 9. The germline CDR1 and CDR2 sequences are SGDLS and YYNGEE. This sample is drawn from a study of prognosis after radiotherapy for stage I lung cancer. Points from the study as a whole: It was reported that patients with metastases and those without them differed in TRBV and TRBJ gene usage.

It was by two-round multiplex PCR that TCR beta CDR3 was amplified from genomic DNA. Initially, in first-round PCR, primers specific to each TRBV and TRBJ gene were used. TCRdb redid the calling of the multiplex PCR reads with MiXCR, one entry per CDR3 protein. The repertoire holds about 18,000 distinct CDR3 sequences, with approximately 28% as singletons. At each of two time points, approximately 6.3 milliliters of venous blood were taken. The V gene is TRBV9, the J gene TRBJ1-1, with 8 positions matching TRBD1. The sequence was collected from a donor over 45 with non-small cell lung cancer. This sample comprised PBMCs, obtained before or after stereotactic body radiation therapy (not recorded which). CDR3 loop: CASSPRQGWGTEAFF. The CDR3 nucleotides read TGTGCCAGCAGCCCCAGACAGGGGTGGGGCACTGAAGCTTTCTTT.